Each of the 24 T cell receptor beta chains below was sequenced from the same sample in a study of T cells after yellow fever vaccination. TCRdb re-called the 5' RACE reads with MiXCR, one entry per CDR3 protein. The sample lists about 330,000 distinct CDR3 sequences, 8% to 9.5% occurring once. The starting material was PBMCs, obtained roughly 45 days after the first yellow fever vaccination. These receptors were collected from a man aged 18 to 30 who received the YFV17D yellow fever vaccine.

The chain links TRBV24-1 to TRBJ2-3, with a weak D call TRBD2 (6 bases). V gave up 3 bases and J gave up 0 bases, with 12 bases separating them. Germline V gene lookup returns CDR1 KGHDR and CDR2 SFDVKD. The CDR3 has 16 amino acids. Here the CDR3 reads CATSDGGRGSTDTQYF. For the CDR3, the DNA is TGTGCCACCAGTGATGGGGGACGGGGGAGCACAGATACGCAGTATTTT.

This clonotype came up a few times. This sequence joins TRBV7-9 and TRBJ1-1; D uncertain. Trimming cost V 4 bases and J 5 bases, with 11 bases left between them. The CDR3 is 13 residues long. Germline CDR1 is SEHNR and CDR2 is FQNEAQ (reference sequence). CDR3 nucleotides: TGTGCCAGCAGCTGGGGTGGTAGGACTGAAGCTTTCTTT. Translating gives CASSWGGRTEAFF.

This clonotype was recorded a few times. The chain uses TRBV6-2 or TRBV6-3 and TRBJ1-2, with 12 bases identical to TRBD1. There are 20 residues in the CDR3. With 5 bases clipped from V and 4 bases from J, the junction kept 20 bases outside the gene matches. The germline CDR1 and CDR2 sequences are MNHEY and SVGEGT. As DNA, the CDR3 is TGTGCCAGCAGTCCCGGCCGGGGACAGGGGGCAAGTTGGATGGGCTATGGCTACACCTTC. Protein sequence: CASSPGRGQGASWMGYGYTF.

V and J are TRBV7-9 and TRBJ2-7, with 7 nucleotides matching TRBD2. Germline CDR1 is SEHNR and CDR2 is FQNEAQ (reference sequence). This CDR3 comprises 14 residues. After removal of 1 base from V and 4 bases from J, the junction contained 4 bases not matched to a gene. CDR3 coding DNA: TGTGCCAGCAGCTTAGACGGGGGGACTTACGAGCAGTACGTC. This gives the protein CASSLDGGTYEQYV.

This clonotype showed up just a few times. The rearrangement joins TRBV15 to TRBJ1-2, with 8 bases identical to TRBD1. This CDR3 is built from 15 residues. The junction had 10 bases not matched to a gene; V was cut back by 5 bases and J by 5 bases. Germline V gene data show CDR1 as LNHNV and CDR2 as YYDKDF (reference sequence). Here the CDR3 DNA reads TGTGCCACCAGCGTTTTCGACAGGGGAGATTATGGCTACACCTTC. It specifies CATSVFDRGDYGYTF.

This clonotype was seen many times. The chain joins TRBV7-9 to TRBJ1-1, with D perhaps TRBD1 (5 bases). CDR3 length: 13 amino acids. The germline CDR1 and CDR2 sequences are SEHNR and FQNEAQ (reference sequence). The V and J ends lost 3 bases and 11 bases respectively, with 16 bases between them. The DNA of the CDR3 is TGTGCCAGCAGCTTCAATTTCCAGGCAGGGGCTTTCTTT. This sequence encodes CASSFNFQAGAFF.

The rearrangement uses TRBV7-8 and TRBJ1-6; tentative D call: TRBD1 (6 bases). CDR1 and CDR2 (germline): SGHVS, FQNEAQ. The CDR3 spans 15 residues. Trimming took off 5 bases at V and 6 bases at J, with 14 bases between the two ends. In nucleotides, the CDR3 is TGTGCCAGCAGCGCGCCGGGACACCTTAATTCACCCCTCCACTTT. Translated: CASSAPGHLNSPLHF. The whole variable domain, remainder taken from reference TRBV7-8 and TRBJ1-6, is GAGVSQSPRYKVAKRGQDVALRCDPISGHVSLFWYQQALGQGPEFLTYFQNEAQLDKSGLPSDRFFAERPEGSVSTLKIQRTQQEDSAVYLCASSAPGHLNSPLHFGNGTRLTVT.

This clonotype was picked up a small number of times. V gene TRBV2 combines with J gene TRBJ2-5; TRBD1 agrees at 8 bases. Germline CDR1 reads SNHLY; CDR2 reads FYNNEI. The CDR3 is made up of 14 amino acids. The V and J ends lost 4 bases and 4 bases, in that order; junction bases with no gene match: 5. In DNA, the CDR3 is TGTGCCAGCAGTGCTGACAGGGGCCCAGAGACCCAGTACTTC. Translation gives CASSADRGPETQYF.

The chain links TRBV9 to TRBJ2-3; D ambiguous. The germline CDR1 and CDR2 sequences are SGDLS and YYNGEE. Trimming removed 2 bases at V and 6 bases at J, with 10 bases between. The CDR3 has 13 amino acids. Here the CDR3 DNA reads TGTGCCAGCAGCGTCTCTCCTTCGGATACGCAGTATTTT. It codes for CASSVSPSDTQYF.

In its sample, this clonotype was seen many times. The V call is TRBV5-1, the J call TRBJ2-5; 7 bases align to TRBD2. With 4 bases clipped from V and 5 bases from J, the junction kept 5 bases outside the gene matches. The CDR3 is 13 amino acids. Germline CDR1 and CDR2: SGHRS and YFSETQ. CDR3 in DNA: TGCGCCAGCAGCAACCAGGGAGGGGAGACCCAGTACTTC. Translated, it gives CASSNQGGETQYF.

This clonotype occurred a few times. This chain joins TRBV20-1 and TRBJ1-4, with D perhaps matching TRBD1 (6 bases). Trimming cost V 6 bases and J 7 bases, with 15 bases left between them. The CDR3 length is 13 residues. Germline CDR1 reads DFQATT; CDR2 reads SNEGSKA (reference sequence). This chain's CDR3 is CSAPGVVGEKLFF. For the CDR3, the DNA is TGCAGTGCCCCAGGGGTGGTGGGTGAAAAACTGTTTTTT.

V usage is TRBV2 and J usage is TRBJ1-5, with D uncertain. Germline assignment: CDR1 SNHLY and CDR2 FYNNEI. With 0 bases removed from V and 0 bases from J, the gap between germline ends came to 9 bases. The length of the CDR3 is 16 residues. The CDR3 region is CASSEAEVYSNQPQHF. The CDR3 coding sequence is TGTGCCAGCAGTGAAGCAGAGGTGTATAGCAATCAGCCCCAGCATTTT.

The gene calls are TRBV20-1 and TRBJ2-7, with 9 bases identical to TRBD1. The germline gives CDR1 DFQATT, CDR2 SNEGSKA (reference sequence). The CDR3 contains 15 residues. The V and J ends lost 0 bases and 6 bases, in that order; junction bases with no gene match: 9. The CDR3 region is CSARDPGQGTGEQYF. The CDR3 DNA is TGCAGTGCTAGAGATCCGGGACAGGGTACGGGCGAGCAGTACTTC.

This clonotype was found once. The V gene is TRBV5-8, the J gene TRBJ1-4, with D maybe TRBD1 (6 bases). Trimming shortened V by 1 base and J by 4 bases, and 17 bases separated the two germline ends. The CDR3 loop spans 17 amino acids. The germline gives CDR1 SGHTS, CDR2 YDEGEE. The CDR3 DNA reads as TGTGCCAGCAGCTTGACCGGCGGGGGGCCCTTTAATGAAAAACTGTTTTTT. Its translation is CASSLTGGGPFNEKLFF.

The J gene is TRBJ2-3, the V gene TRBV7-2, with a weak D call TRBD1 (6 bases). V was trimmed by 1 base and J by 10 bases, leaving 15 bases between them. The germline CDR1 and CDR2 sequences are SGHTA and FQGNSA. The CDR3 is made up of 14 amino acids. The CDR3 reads CASSLDWGQGAQYF. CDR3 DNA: TGTGCCAGCAGCTTAGACTGGGGGCAAGGTGCGCAGTATTTT.

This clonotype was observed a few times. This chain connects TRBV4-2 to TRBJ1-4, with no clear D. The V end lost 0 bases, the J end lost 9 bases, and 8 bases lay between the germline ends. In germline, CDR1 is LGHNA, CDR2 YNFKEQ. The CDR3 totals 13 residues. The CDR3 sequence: CASSQDAGQKLFF. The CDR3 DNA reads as TGTGCCAGCAGCCAAGATGCCGGGCAAAAACTGTTTTTT.

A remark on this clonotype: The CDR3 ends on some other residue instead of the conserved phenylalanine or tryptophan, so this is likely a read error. CDR3 sequence: CASSLYSSSNEQFL. CDR3 DNA: TGCGCCAGCAGCCTATACAGCAGCTCCAATGAGCAGTTCCTC. This chain joins TRBV4-1 and TRBJ2-1; D is ambiguous. The V gene's germline CDR1 is MGHRA and CDR2 YSYEKL. With 4 bases removed from V and 6 bases from J, the gap between germline ends came to 13 bases. The length of the CDR3 is 14 residues.

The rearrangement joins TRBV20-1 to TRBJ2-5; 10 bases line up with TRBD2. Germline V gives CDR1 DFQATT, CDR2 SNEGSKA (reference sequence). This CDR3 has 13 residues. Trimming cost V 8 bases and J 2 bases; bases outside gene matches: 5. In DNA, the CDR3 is TGCAGTTCAATAGCGGGGGGACAAGAGACCCAGTACTTC. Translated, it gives CSSIAGGQETQYF.

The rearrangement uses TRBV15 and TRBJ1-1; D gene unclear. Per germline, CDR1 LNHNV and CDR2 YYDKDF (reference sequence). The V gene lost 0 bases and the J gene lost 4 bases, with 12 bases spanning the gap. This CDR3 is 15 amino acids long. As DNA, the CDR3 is TGTGCCACCAGCAGAGATTGGGGAGGTGGCACTGAAGCTTTCTTT. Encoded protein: CATSRDWGGGTEAFF.

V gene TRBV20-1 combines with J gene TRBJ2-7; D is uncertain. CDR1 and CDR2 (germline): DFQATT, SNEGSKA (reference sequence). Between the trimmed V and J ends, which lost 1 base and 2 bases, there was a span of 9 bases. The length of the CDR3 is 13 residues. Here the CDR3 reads CSARAPATYEQYV. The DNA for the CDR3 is TGCAGTGCTAGAGCTCCAGCGACCTACGAGCAGTACGTC.

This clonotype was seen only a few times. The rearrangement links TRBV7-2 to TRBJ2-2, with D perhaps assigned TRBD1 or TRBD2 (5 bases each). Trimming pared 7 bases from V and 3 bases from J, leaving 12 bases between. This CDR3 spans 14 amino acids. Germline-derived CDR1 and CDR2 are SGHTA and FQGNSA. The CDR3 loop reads CASTRQRDTGELFF. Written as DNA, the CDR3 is TGTGCCAGCACAAGACAGAGGGACACCGGGGAGCTGTTTTTT.

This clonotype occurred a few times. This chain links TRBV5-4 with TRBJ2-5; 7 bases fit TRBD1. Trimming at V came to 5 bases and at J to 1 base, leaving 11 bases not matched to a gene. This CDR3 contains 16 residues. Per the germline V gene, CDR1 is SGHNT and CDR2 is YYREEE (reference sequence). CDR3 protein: CASRPGTATPQETQYF. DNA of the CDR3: TGTGCCAGCAGACCCGGGACAGCAACCCCCCAAGAGACCCAGTACTTC.

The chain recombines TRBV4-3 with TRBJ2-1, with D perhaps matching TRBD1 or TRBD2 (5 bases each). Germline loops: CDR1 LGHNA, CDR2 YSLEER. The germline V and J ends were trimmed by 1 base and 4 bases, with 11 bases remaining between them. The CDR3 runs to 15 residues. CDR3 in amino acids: CASSQAGALYNEQFF. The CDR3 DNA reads TGCGCCAGCAGCCAAGCCGGGGCCTTGTACAATGAGCAGTTCTTC.

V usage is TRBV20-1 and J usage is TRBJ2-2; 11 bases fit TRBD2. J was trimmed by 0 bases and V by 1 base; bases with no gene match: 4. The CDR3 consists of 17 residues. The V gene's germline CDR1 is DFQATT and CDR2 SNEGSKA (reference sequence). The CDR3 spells CSARVFSGGANTGELFF. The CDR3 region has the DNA TGCAGTGCTAGAGTCTTTAGCGGGGGGGCGAACACCGGGGAGCTGTTTTTT.